Listed below are T cell receptor beta chains from one sample, sequenced in a study of blood T cell repertoires in COVID-19. The data were produced by immunoSEQ multiplex PCR, yet TCRdb's version contains in-frame clones alone and is incomplete. The sample consists of about 68,000 clones, about 74% of them appearing once. Sequencing used peripheral blood. The receptor source for this set is a human donor in a cohort sampled during active COVID-19. The CDR3 runs from the conserved cysteine through the conserved F or W. Fields, in order: clone size, V gene, D gene, J gene, CDR3 DNA, CDR3 protein. D genes are given only for firm matches. Clone size appears in some rows only: once, few, many, or a class for an expanded clone.

-	TRBV28	-	TRBJ1-2	TGTGCCAGCGGAAAACAGGTTTTCTATGGCTACACCTTC	CASGKQVFYGYTF
-	TRBV7-8	-	TRBJ2-7	TGTGCCAGCAGCCCGACGGGGGTTTCAAGCTCCTACGAGCAGTACTTC	CASSPTGVSSSYEQYF
-	TRBV30	TRBD1	TRBJ1-6	TGTGCCGCCGGACAGGGGCTCAGCTCCTATAATTCACCCCTCCACTTT	CAAGQGLSSYNSPLHF
few	TRBV10-1	-	TRBJ2-7	TGCGCCAGCATTGACAGCTACGAGCAGTACTTC	CASIDSYEQYF
medium-sized	TRBV5-1	TRBD2	TRBJ2-7	TGCGCCAGCAGCGACGGGACTAGCAACGAGCAGTACTTC	CASSDGTSNEQYF
-	TRBV11-2	-	TRBJ2-7	TGTGCCAGCAGCTTAGAGCGGACGGGGGAGCAGTACTTC	CASSLERTGEQYF
-	TRBV7-8	-	TRBJ1-5	TGTGCCAGCAGCCCAGAAAGGCCCCACAGGGGCAATCAGCCCCAGCATTTT	CASSPERPHRGNQPQHF
-	TRBV3-1/TRBV3-2	TRBD2	TRBJ2-1	TGTGCCAGCAGCCAAGGTACGGGGGGTAACTACAATGAGCAGTTCTTC	CASSQGTGGNYNEQFF
-	TRBV5-8	TRBD2	TRBJ2-3	TGTGCCAGCAGCTTGGGGCAGGGAGGGGCCGATACGCAGTATTTT	CASSLGQGGADTQYF
once	TRBV7-2	TRBD1	TRBJ2-7	TGTGCCAGCAGCCCACAGGGGGCATCCTCCGAGCAGTACTTC	CASSPQGASSEQYF
-	TRBV28	-	TRBJ2-2	TGTGCCAGCAGTGGACAGATAGCGAACACCGGGGAGCTGTTTTTT	CASSGQIANTGELFF